A single sample is the source of the 11 T cell receptor beta chains below, sequenced in a study of blood T cells in healthy people across ages. A second 7 to 11 cycle PCR used barcoded and J-beta primers. TCRdb used MiXCR to reprocess the 5' RACE reads, holding one entry per CDR3 protein. This sample has hundreds of thousands of distinct CDR3 sequences, with 35% to 50% found just once. Sequencing was carried out using blood. All receptors derive from a man at least 80 years old in good health.

The chain recombines TRBV18 with TRBJ2-4; unclear D gene. The J call may be incorrect, as the DNA end agrees better with TRBJ2-7. The CDR3 extends over 12 amino acids. The germline V gene encodes CDR1 KGHSH and CDR2 LQKENI. The CDR3 protein is CASSSLHHEQYF. CDR3 in DNA: TGTGCCAGCTCATCCCTTCACCACGAGCAGTACTTC.

This clonotype turned up a few times. V gene TRBV7-9 combines with J gene TRBJ2-1, with D possibly matching TRBD2 (6 bases). V lost 4 bases and J lost 6, with 16 bases in between. The V gene's germline CDR1 is SEHNR and CDR2 FQNEAQ (reference sequence). The CDR3 has 15 residues. CDR3 sequence: CASSSHTSIFNEQFF. CDR3 nucleotide sequence: TGTGCCAGCAGCTCACACACTAGCATCTTCAATGAGCAGTTCTTC.

The rearrangement links TRBV12-3 or TRBV12-4 to TRBJ1-2; D ambiguous. V dropped 6 bases and J dropped 0 bases, with 17 bases sitting between them. CDR3 length equals 16 residues. CDR3 sequence (DNA): TGTGCCAGCAGGAGGGCCATTGGGCCGACTAACTATGGCTACACCTTC. Its protein is CASRRAIGPTNYGYTF.

J is TRBJ2-2 and V is TRBV7-2, with 7 bases aligning to TRBD2. The CDR3 has 17 residues. Germline lookup yields CDR1 SGHTA and CDR2 FQGNSA. Germline trimming cut 5 bases from V and 0 bases from J; bases unmatched to any gene: 9. The CDR3 is CASSPGGAGANTGELFF. The CDR3 DNA follows: TGTGCCAGCAGCCCAGGAGGGGCGGGGGCGAACACCGGGGAGCTGTTTTTT.

The chain recombines TRBV4-3 with TRBJ1-2; a possible D gene is TRBD1 (6 bases). Trimming took off 2 bases at V and 7 bases at J, with 17 bases between the two ends. The germline V gene encodes CDR1 LGHNA and CDR2 YSLEER. The CDR3 contains 15 residues. CDR3 DNA: TGCGCCAGCAGCCAACAAGGGAGACAGGAGGGTGGCTACACCTTC. It codes for CASSQQGRQEGGYTF.

J is TRBJ2-5 and V is TRBV7-2, with 9 positions matching TRBD2. Germline V CDR1 and CDR2: SGHTA, FQGNSA. The length of the CDR3 is 15 residues. Trimming took 1 base from V and 11 from J; bases not matched to a gene: 11. DNA of the CDR3: TGTGCCAGCAGCTTAGTGGCGGGAGGGGGCAATGAGCAGTACTTC. This translates into CASSLVAGGGNEQYF.

The rearrangement links TRBV20-1 to TRBJ1-1; D gene unclear. The CDR3 spans 12 residues. The V end was cut by 1 base, the J end by 5 bases, with 8 bases between. Germline V gene data show CDR1 as DFQATT and CDR2 as SNEGSKA (reference sequence). CDR3 DNA: TGCAGTGCTAGAGGATTTAGTACTGAAGCTTTCTTT. Protein: CSARGFSTEAFF.

V is TRBV24-1 and J is TRBJ2-5; TRBD2 is a possible D gene (6 bases). Trimming left V 1 base short and J 11 bases short, with 19 bases between. The CDR3 has 15 amino acids. CDR1 KGHDR and CDR2 SFDVKD come from the germline V gene. The CDR3 reads CATSDFRGGANEQYF. DNA of the CDR3: TGTGCCACCAGTGATTTTCGAGGCGGGGCCAATGAGCAGTACTTC.

The sample holds a few counts of this clonotype. J is TRBJ1-6 and V is TRBV4-3, with a weak D call TRBD1 (5 bases). This CDR3 is built from 17 residues. Trimming removed 0 bases at V and 3 bases at J, with 12 bases between. CDR1 is LGHNA, CDR2 YSLEER, per germline. CDR3 loop: CASSQESTAIYNSPLHF. The CDR3 coding sequence is TGCGCCAGCAGCCAAGAGTCGACAGCTATCTATAATTCACCCCTCCACTTT.

CDR3 bases: TGTGCCAGCAGTTTTTACGGGGAAGCAGGTCTTGGCTACACCTTC. Encoded protein: CASSFYGEAGLGYTF. The chain has TRBV28 and TRBJ1-2; D is uncertain. Germline CDR1 is MDHEN and CDR2 is SYDVKM. V was pared by 3 bases and J by 7 bases, with 18 bases between. The CDR3 sequence is 15 residues long.

The chain joins TRBV6-2 or TRBV6-3 to TRBJ2-7; D remains unclear. The CDR3 length is 13 residues. CDR1 and CDR2 from the germline V gene are MNHEY and SVGEGT. V lost 5 bases to trimming and J lost 0 bases, with 8 bases between them. The CDR3 DNA is TGTGCCAGCAGTGGATCGGGCTCCTACGAGCAGTACTTC. Amino acids: CASSGSGSYEQYF.